The 27 T cell receptor beta chains below all came from one sample that was sequenced in a study of T cell responses to AZD1222 COVID-19 vaccine. TCRdb's copy holds only in-frame clones and misses some; the assay was immunoSEQ multiplex PCR. The data contain 96,000 or so clones, roughly nine tenths of them singletons. The sequencing used peripheral blood, collected on day 0 of AZD1222 vaccination. The receptors stem from an adult in good health.

The chain recombines TRBV5-1 with TRBJ2-2; no definite D call. The CDR3 runs 15 residues. Germline V gene lookup returns CDR1 SGHRS and CDR2 YFSETQ. The germline V and J ends were trimmed by 7 bases and 1 base, with 14 bases remaining between them. CDR3 DNA sequence: TGCGCCAGCCGCCTGGCGGCGCTGAACACCGGGGAGCTGTTTTTT. This sequence encodes CASRLAALNTGELFF.

This clone was seen only once. The chain has TRBV7-2 and TRBJ2-7; tentatively, D is TRBD1 (5 bases). This CDR3 region has 14 residues. Germline CDR1 is SGHTA and CDR2 is FQGNSA. Trimming cost V 4 bases and J 2 bases, with 12 bases left between them. The CDR3 reads CASSSDSSAYEQYF. CDR3 coding DNA: TGTGCCAGCAGCTCTGACAGTTCCGCCTACGAGCAGTACTTC.

This clone has just one count. This chain links TRBV4-1 with TRBJ1-2; 7 nucleotides line up with TRBD1. The CDR3 has 14 residues. Germline V gene sequence: CDR1 MGHRA, CDR2 YSYEKL. V lost 0 bases, J lost 6 bases, and 4 bases stayed unmatched. CDR3 in DNA: TGCGCCAGCAGCCAAGAAAACAGGGGACATGGCTACACCTTC. This translates into CASSQENRGHGYTF.

The chain has TRBV19 and TRBJ2-1; weak D call: TRBD1 (5 bases). CDR3 length equals 14 residues. CDR1 is LNHDA and CDR2 is SQIVND in the germline V gene (reference sequence). V lost 1 base, J lost 3 bases, and 7 bases lay in between. CDR3 amino acids: CASSIAGLYNEQFF. The CDR3 DNA follows: TGTGCCAGTAGTATAGCAGGGCTCTACAATGAGCAGTTCTTC.

The V call is TRBV18, the J call TRBJ1-1; perhaps TRBD1 as D (5 bases). Per germline, CDR1 KGHSH and CDR2 LQKENI. CDR3 length equals 12 residues. V lost 4 bases to trimming and J lost 5 bases, with 8 bases between them. The CDR3 reads CASSQGMTEAFF. The CDR3 DNA reads TGTGCCAGCTCACAGGGGATGACTGAAGCTTTCTTT.

This clone was counted only a few times. The chain links TRBV19 to TRBJ1-5, with D unclear. CDR1 and CDR2 from the germline V gene are LNHDA and SQIVND (reference sequence). V lost 6 bases, J lost 5 bases, and 11 bases lay in between. The CDR3 sequence is 13 residues long. In DNA, the CDR3 is TGTGCCAGTAGGGGCAGGACCTATCAGCCCCAGCATTTT. Translated: CASRGRTYQPQHF.

This rearrangement joins TRBV6-5 to TRBJ2-7; D is ambiguous. V lost 7 bases, J lost 2 bases, and 15 bases lay in between. Germline values: CDR1 MNHEY, CDR2 SVGAGI. The CDR3 length is 14 residues. The CDR3 is CASTGQLGPYEQYF. The CDR3 region has the DNA TGTGCCAGCACTGGTCAGCTAGGGCCCTACGAGCAGTACTTC.

This clone showed up just a few times. The V call is TRBV4-1, the J call TRBJ1-6, with D possibly matching TRBD1 (5 bases). Deletions cut 0 bases from V and 2 bases from J, with 26 bases between. Germline values: CDR1 MGHRA, CDR2 YSYEKL. The CDR3 is 22 residues long. CDR3 in amino acids: CASSQDLETGTITYTYNSPLHF. The CDR3, as DNA: TGCGCCAGCAGCCAAGACCTCGAAACAGGCACAATTACTTATACCTATAATTCACCCCTCCACTTT.

The genes are TRBV12-3 or TRBV12-4 and TRBJ1-1; D remains ambiguous. The CDR3 runs 11 residues. V was pared by 4 bases and J by 5 bases, with 5 bases between. CDR3 nucleotide sequence: TGTGCCAGCAGTTACGGGACTGAAGCTTTCTTT. As protein: CASSYGTEAFF.

Here the CDR3 reads CASSETPTSGVGELFF. CDR3 coding DNA: TGTGCCAGCAGCGAGACACCAACTAGCGGGGTTGGGGAGCTGTTTTTT. The V and J genes are TRBV7-3 and TRBJ2-2; 10 bases align to TRBD2. The CDR3 loop spans 16 amino acids. With V trimmed by 5 bases and J by 8 bases, 11 bases remained unmatched. CDR1 is SGHTA and CDR2 is FQGTGA in the germline V gene.

This chain joins TRBV11-2 and TRBJ2-1; no firm D call. The germline CDR1 and CDR2 sequences are SGHAT and FQNNGV. V gave up 2 bases and J gave up 7 bases, with 6 bases separating them. The CDR3 totals 12 residues. CDR3 DNA sequence: TGTGCCAGCAGCTTAATGCGGAATGAGCAGTTCTTC. Amino acid sequence: CASSLMRNEQFF.

The rearrangement joins TRBV7-2 to TRBJ1-5; no firm D call. CDR3 size: 12 residues. V gave up 0 bases and J gave up 16 bases, with 13 bases separating them. The germline CDR1 and CDR2 sequences are SGHTA and FQGNSA. CDR3 region: CASSLAAGSHHF. Written as DNA, the CDR3 is TGTGCCAGCAGCTTAGCGGCGGGGTCACACCATTTT.

The rearrangement links TRBV18 to TRBJ1-5, with 7 bases lining up with TRBD1. The CDR3 is 16 residues long. V was pared by 3 bases and J by 5 bases, with 10 bases of the junction left unmatched. Per germline, CDR1 KGHSH and CDR2 LQKENI. CDR3 region: CASSPSQTGIDQPQHF. In DNA form, the CDR3 reads TGTGCCAGCTCACCCTCCCAGACAGGGATTGATCAGCCCCAGCATTTT.

This clone has more than one count but fewer than ten. The rearrangement uses TRBV4-3 and TRBJ2-7, with D perhaps matching TRBD1 (6 bases). Germline CDR1 LGHNA, CDR2 YSLEER. The CDR3 contains 15 residues. V was trimmed by 3 bases and J by 3 bases, leaving 15 bases between them. CDR3 in DNA: TGCGCCAGCAGCCATCCGGGGCAGGGGATCTACGAGCAGTACTTC. It codes for CASSHPGQGIYEQYF.

The gene calls are TRBV19 and TRBJ1-1; tentatively, D is TRBD1 (5 bases). The CDR3 is made up of 15 amino acids. The germline gives CDR1 LNHDA, CDR2 SQIVND (reference sequence). The ends were cut back, 10 bases at V and 4 bases at J, with 22 bases in the middle. CDR3 in amino acids: CATSAAGSQGTEAFF. The CDR3 DNA follows: TGTGCCACCTCGGCAGCGGGGTCCCAGGGCACTGAAGCTTTCTTT.

A single count supports this clone. V gene TRBV5-1 combines with J gene TRBJ2-1; TRBD1 matches at 9 bases. Unmatched junction bases numbered 11, after V lost 0 bases and J lost 7 bases. Germline V lookup: CDR1 SGHRS, CDR2 YFSETQ. The CDR3 is 17 amino acids. This CDR3 reads CASSLEVGGTGKNEQFF. The CDR3 DNA reads as TGCGCCAGCAGCTTGGAGGTGGGAGGGACAGGGAAGAATGAGCAGTTCTTC.

Only one count was recorded for this clone. V and J are TRBV6-5 and TRBJ1-1, with D maybe TRBD1 (5 bases). V lost 7 bases to trimming and J lost 8 bases, with 17 bases between them. This CDR3 is built from 13 residues. Germline values: CDR1 MNHEY, CDR2 SVGAGI. The CDR3 sequence: CASTYGQGGEAFF. CDR3 bases: TGTGCCAGCACCTACGGTCAGGGTGGGGAAGCTTTCTTT.

The chain recombines TRBV5-1 with TRBJ2-5; D is perhaps TRBD2 (6 bases). The V end lost 1 base, the J end lost 1 base, and 11 bases lay between the germline ends. Germline lookup yields CDR1 SGHRS and CDR2 YFSETQ. The CDR3 is 15 amino acids. The CDR3 region has the DNA TGCGCCAGCAGCTTGACGGGACTGTCCCAAGAGACCCAGTACTTC. Protein: CASSLTGLSQETQYF.

V is TRBV6-1 and J is TRBJ2-5; unclear D gene. Per the germline V gene, CDR1 is MNHNS and CDR2 is SASEGT. The CDR3 has 16 residues. Trimming shortened V by 1 base and J by 7 bases, and 19 bases separated the two germline ends. CDR3 region: CASSEGSRLLPRTQYF. CDR3 coding DNA: TGTGCCAGCAGTGAAGGGTCTCGACTTCTACCTCGGACCCAGTACTTC.

V and J are TRBV3-1 (or the pseudogene TRBV3-2) and TRBJ2-7; perhaps TRBD2 as D (5 bases). This CDR3 is 12 amino acids long. V lost 4 bases to trimming and J lost 4 bases, with 8 bases between them. The V gene's germline CDR1 is LGHDT and CDR2 YNNKEL (reference sequence). The CDR3 spells CASSRTVYEQYF. The CDR3 region has the DNA TGTGCCAGCAGCCGGACTGTGTACGAGCAGTACTTC.

As regards this clone: An end of the junction differs from the germline gene, which may be a read error. The chain links TRBV7-8 to TRBJ1-1; a weak D match, TRBD1 (5 bases). This CDR3 is 13 amino acids long. From germline, CDR1 is SGHVS and CDR2 FQNEAQ. The CDR3 reads CASSYAGRPEAFF. Written as DNA, the CDR3 is TGTGCCAGCAGCTACGCGGGACGCCCTGAGGCTTTCTTT.

This rearrangement joins TRBV19 to TRBJ2-1; 9 nucleotides line up with TRBD2. This CDR3 spans 17 amino acids. The V gene end was trimmed by 1 base and the J gene end by 4 bases; junction bases not matched to a gene: 8. Germline values: CDR1 LNHDA, CDR2 SQIVND (reference sequence). CDR3 DNA sequence: TGTGCCAGTAGTATAGTTTGGGCGGGGGGGCAGTACAATGAGCAGTTCTTC. This sequence encodes CASSIVWAGGQYNEQFF. The complete variable domain, with remaining parts taken from reference TRBV19 and TRBJ2-1, reads DGGITQSPKYLFRKEGQNVTLSCEQNLNHDAMYWYRQDPGQGLRLIYYSQIVNDFQKGDIAEGYSVSREKKESFPLTVTSAQKNPTAFYLCASSIVWAGGQYNEQFFGPGTRLTVL.

V and J are TRBV4-1 and TRBJ2-7; tentatively, D is TRBD2 (6 bases). CDR1 MGHRA and CDR2 YSYEKL come from the germline V gene. V gave up 1 base and J gave up 0 bases, with 16 bases separating them. CDR3 length: 17 residues. CDR3 protein: CASSQVVAGLLSYEQYF. The CDR3 coding sequence is TGCGCCAGCAGCCAAGTGGTCGCGGGACTCCTCTCCTACGAGCAGTACTTC.

This chain links TRBV5-5 with TRBJ1-4, with D perhaps matching TRBD1 (5 bases). The CDR3 length is 16 residues. The germline V gene encodes CDR1 SGHKS and CDR2 YYEKEE (reference sequence). The V and J ends lost 4 bases and 8 bases respectively, with 21 bases between them. For the CDR3, the DNA is TGTGCCAGCAGCGACATTAGGACACGGACCGTGGAAAAACTGTTTTTT. Protein sequence: CASSDIRTRTVEKLFF.

The CDR3 coding sequence is TGTGCCAGCTCACCAGACGCGACCGAATCACCCCTCCACTTT. It yields the protein CASSPDATESPLHF. V usage is TRBV18 and J usage is TRBJ1-6, with unresolved D. V was clipped by 2 bases and J by 10 bases, with 12 bases between them. The germline V gene encodes CDR1 KGHSH and CDR2 LQKENI. The CDR3 runs 14 residues.

The rearrangement joins TRBV29-1 to TRBJ1-5; 8 bases line up with TRBD1. There are 13 residues in the CDR3. J lost 7 bases, V lost 4 bases, and 6 bases had no gene match. CDR1 SQVTM and CDR2 ANQGSEA come from the germline V gene. CDR3 amino acids: CSVGQGAGQPQHF. The CDR3 nucleotides read TGCAGCGTTGGTCAGGGGGCTGGGCAGCCCCAGCATTTT.

J is TRBJ2-3 and V is TRBV30, with a possible D match to TRBD2 (5 bases). V shed 6 bases and J shed 0 bases, with 16 bases lying between them. Germline CDR1 reads GTSNPN; CDR2 reads SVGIG (reference sequence). The CDR3 length is 15 residues. The CDR3 sequence is CACRTGSTSTDTQYF. CDR3 sequence (DNA): TGTGCCTGTCGGACGGGGAGCACTAGCACAGATACGCAGTATTTT.